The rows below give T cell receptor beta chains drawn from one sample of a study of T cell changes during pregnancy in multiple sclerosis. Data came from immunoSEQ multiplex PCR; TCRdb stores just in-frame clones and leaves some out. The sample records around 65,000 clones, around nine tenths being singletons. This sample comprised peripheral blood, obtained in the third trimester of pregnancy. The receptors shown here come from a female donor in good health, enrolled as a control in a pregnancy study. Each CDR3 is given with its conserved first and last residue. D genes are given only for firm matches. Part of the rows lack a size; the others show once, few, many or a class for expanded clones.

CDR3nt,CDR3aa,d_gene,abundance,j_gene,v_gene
TGTGCCAGCAGTTCGGGACAGGGCCTTAATTCACCCCTCCACTTT,CASSSGQGLNSPLHF,TRBD1,NA,TRBJ1-6,TRBV28
TGCAGCGTAACCGGCCCCCACGGGAAACTGTTTTTT,CSVTGPHGKLFF,NA,NA,TRBJ1-4,TRBV29-1
TGTGCCAGCAGCTTAGGAGGGTCGGGGATTGAAGCTTTCTTT,CASSLGGSGIEAFF,NA,NA,TRBJ1-1,TRBV7-3
TGCGCCAGCAGCTTGGACCAGGCAATGAACACTGAAGCTTTCTTT,CASSLDQAMNTEAFF,NA,NA,TRBJ1-1,TRBV5-1
TGTGCCAGTTCGACAGGGTTCACTGAAGCTTTCTTT,CASSTGFTEAFF,TRBD1,NA,TRBJ1-1,TRBV19
TGTGCCAGCAGTTACGCACAGGGGCGGTACGAGCAGTACTTC,CASSYAQGRYEQYF,TRBD1,NA,TRBJ2-7,TRBV6-5
TGTGCCAGCAGTTTATGGCAGGGGAACACCGGGGAGCTGTTTTTT,CASSLWQGNTGELFF,NA,NA,TRBJ2-2,TRBV28
TGTGCCAGTAGTATATCAGCCCAGGGGGCACAAGAGACCCAGTACTTC,CASSISAQGAQETQYF,TRBD1,NA,TRBJ2-5,TRBV19
TGTGCCAGCAGCACAGGACAGGGAAACTATGGCTACACCTTC,CASSTGQGNYGYTF,TRBD1,NA,TRBJ1-2,TRBV5-4
TGTGCCAGCTCCCGGGGAGCCTACTACGAGCAGTACTTC,CASSRGAYYEQYF,NA,NA,TRBJ2-7,TRBV27
TGTGCCAGCAAGGCTCGAGGACAGACGTATTACACTGAAGCTTTCTTT,CASKARGQTYYTEAFF,NA,NA,TRBJ1-1,TRBV21-1
TGCGCCAGCAGCCAAGGCCGGGACAGCTCCTACGAGCAGTACTTC,CASSQGRDSSYEQYF,TRBD1,NA,TRBJ2-7,TRBV4-3
TGCAGCGACAGGGGGAGTGAAGAAGCTTTCTTT,CSDRGSEEAFF,TRBD1,few,TRBJ1-1,TRBV29-1
TGTGCCAGCAGTTCCCCGGACAGGGGAAGCAATCAGCCCCAGCATTTT,CASSSPDRGSNQPQHF,TRBD1,once,TRBJ1-5,TRBV6-6
TGTGCCAGCAGACCCGATCCGGGGACTGAAGCTTTCTTT,CASRPDPGTEAFF,NA,once,TRBJ1-1,TRBV2
TGTGCCAGCAGTGGATTAGCGGGAACCTCGGACGAGCAGTACTTC,CASSGLAGTSDEQYF,TRBD2,NA,TRBJ2-7,TRBV27
TGTGCCAGCAGCGGCGTCGGGAAGCCCCAGCATTTT,CASSGVGKPQHF,NA,NA,TRBJ1-5,TRBV7-9
TGTGCCAGTAATAGGGACAGGGGCTACAATGAGCAGTTCTTC,CASNRDRGYNEQFF,TRBD1,NA,TRBJ2-1,TRBV19
TGTGCCAGCAGTTTTAGCGAGCCTTTCACCGGGGAGCTGTTTTTT,CASSFSEPFTGELFF,NA,NA,TRBJ2-2,TRBV6-6
TGTGCCAGTCGGACAGGGGCGGACTATGGCTACACCTTC,CASRTGADYGYTF,TRBD1,NA,TRBJ1-2,TRBV19
TGTGCCAGCAGCTCCAACAACAGGGACACTGAAGCTTTCTTT,CASSSNNRDTEAFF,NA,NA,TRBJ1-1,TRBV7-9
TGTGCCAGCAGCTTTCCCGGACAGGGGAGTTGGTACACTGAAGCTTTCTTT,CASSFPGQGSWYTEAFF,TRBD1,NA,TRBJ1-1,TRBV7-9
TGTGCCAGCAGGGAGAGGTTCACGGGTGGAAACACCATATATTTT,CASRERFTGGNTIYF,NA,NA,TRBJ1-3,TRBV6-1
TGCGCCAGCAGCTTGGGGGACAGAGCCTACGAGCAGTACTTC,CASSLGDRAYEQYF,TRBD1,NA,TRBJ2-7,TRBV5-1
TGTGCCAGCAGTGTCTACCCGAACACCGGGGAGCTGTTTTTT,CASSVYPNTGELFF,NA,few,TRBJ2-2,TRBV6-1
TGTGCCAGTAGTGTCCTAGCGGGAGATGGGGAGCTGTTTTTT,CASSVLAGDGELFF,TRBD2,NA,TRBJ2-2,TRBV19
TGTGCCAGCAGCGTAGAGCCCAGGGCGGGGGGCCCAAACATTCAGTACTTC,CASSVEPRAGGPNIQYF,TRBD2,NA,TRBJ2-4,TRBV9
TGTGCTAGTGGTTTGGTCCGCGGGACAGCCTTACCCAATCAGCCCCAGCATTTT,CASGLVRGTALPNQPQHF,TRBD1,NA,TRBJ1-5,TRBV12-5
TGTGCCAGCACGGGGGGGGGCTGGAGCGTCCCGAACACCGGGGAGCTGTTTTTT,CASTGGGWSVPNTGELFF,TRBD2,NA,TRBJ2-2,TRBV27
TGTGCCAGTAGTGCCTCCGCGGGGTTAACTGAGCAGTTCTTC,CASSASAGLTEQFF,NA,NA,TRBJ2-1,TRBV19
TGCGCCAGCAGCTCTCAGCGGGGGGCCACAGATACGCAGTATTTT,CASSSQRGATDTQYF,TRBD2,once,TRBJ2-3,TRBV5-1
TGCGCCAGCAGTGAGAGCTACGAGCAGTACTTC,CASSESYEQYF,NA,NA,TRBJ2-7,TRBV5-1
TGTGCCACCACCGGGGACCGTCGGGGGGGCCGGGAGACCCAGTACTTC,CATTGDRRGGRETQYF,TRBD2,NA,TRBJ2-5,TRBV15
TGTGCCAGCACCACTAGCGGGGTGAACACCGGGGAGCTGTTTTTT,CASTTSGVNTGELFF,TRBD2,NA,TRBJ2-2,TRBV7-2
TGCGCCAGCAGCCCAGGGGGAGTGGGTCAGCCCCAGCATTTT,CASSPGGVGQPQHF,TRBD1,NA,TRBJ1-5,TRBV5-1
TGTGCCATCGGACAGGGAGATGGCTACACCTTC,CAIGQGDGYTF,TRBD1,NA,TRBJ1-2,TRBV10-3
TGTGCCAGTAGTATCAAACACAGCATGAACACTGAAGCTTTCTTT,CASSIKHSMNTEAFF,NA,NA,TRBJ1-1,TRBV19
TGTGCCGCAGCGACAGGACTCCCTGGAAACACCATATATTTT,CAAATGLPGNTIYF,NA,NA,TRBJ1-3,TRBV6-5
TGTGCCAGCAGCTTACGACAGGGGTGGACCGGGGAGCTGTTTTTT,CASSLRQGWTGELFF,TRBD1,NA,TRBJ2-2,TRBV7-9
TGTGCCAGCAGTGGGCCTAGCGGGCCTACAGATACGCAGTATTTT,CASSGPSGPTDTQYF,TRBD2,NA,TRBJ2-3,TRBV14
TGTGCCAGCAGCCAGACAGGGGGCGGTTACACTGAAGCTTTCTTT,CASSQTGGGYTEAFF,TRBD1,NA,TRBJ1-1,TRBV7-9
TGTGCCAGCAGCTTGTTCACACCGTACGAGCAGTACTTC,CASSLFTPYEQYF,NA,NA,TRBJ2-7,TRBV5-6
TGTGCCAGCAGCTTAAGTCAGGGTGCTAGAGTTGAAAAACTGTTTTTT,CASSLSQGARVEKLFF,NA,NA,TRBJ1-4,TRBV7-9
TGCGCCAGCAGCTTGGCCCCGGGGAACACTGAAGCTTTCTTT,CASSLAPGNTEAFF,NA,NA,TRBJ1-1,TRBV5-1
TGCGCCAGCAGCTTCAGGTCTGGCGGGGATGAGCAGTTCTTC,CASSFRSGGDEQFF,NA,NA,TRBJ2-1,TRBV4-1
TGTGCCAGTAGCGGAGGTCAGCGCACTGAAGCTTTCTTT,CASSGGQRTEAFF,NA,NA,TRBJ1-1,TRBV9
TGCAGCGTTGAGAGGACAGGCATCGGAACAGATACGCAGTATTTT,CSVERTGIGTDTQYF,TRBD1,NA,TRBJ2-3,TRBV29-1
TGTGCCAGCAGCACCATGCGGGGGGATCGCACAGATACGCAGTATTTT,CASSTMRGDRTDTQYF,TRBD2,NA,TRBJ2-3,TRBV7-8
TGTGCCAGCAGTTTTGGTCAGGGCAGGTTCTTC,CASSFGQGRFF,NA,NA,TRBJ2-1,TRBV6-5
TGCAGCGTCGGAGGGGACAGCTGGAACACTGAAGCTTTCTTT,CSVGGDSWNTEAFF,TRBD1,NA,TRBJ1-1,TRBV29-1
TGCGCCAGCAGCCAAGCCCGGACACTAACAGGAATCGATACGCAGTATTTT,CASSQARTLTGIDTQYF,NA,NA,TRBJ2-3,TRBV4-3
TGTGCCAGCAGCCAAGATTTGGCTAGCGGGGCATTAGAGACCCAGTACTTC,CASSQDLASGALETQYF,TRBD2,NA,TRBJ2-5,TRBV4-2
TGTGCCAGCAGTTTGCGGGGGACGCGCTCCCACGGCTACGAGCAGTACTTC,CASSLRGTRSHGYEQYF,TRBD2,NA,TRBJ2-7,TRBV27
TGTGCCAGCAGCTCTGCTGGGACTAGCAATGAGCAGTTCTTC,CASSSAGTSNEQFF,TRBD2,NA,TRBJ2-1,TRBV11-3